This TCR beta chain appears in the sequencing data of a study of blood T cell repertoires in COVID-19. Across the study: Both acute and convalescent COVID-19 samples were obtained from the United States, Italy and Spain. Sources were T cells, B-cell-depleted T cells, or PBMCs; the material itself was cDNA or gDNA.

Germline V gene sequence: CDR1 SGHNT, CDR2 YYREEE (reference sequence). The CDR3 runs to 14 residues. The V end lost 3 bases, the J end lost 3 bases, and 10 bases lay between the germline ends. Authors' processing steps: Reference gene primer amplification yielded estimated nucleated cell counts. The table came from immunoSEQ multiplex PCR; TCRdb's copy has only in-frame clones and leaves some out. V and J calls plus clone size are reproduced from that table; the DNA served to infer D and trimming. The sample lists under 170,000 clones, approximately 86% seen once, with around 4% in the top ten. The TCR originated in a woman aged 55 to 70 with active or convalescent COVID-19. Sequenced sample: peripheral blood. The V gene is TRBV5-4, the J gene TRBJ1-5, with D maybe TRBD1 (5 bases). The CDR3 region has the DNA TGTGCCAGCAGCTATCAGGGAATCAATCAGCCCCAGCATTTT. Protein sequence: CASSYQGINQPQHF.